This T cell receptor (beta chain) is from a study of T cells expressing NK-cell markers. Whole-study findings and limits: Of the CD8+ T cell pool in several donors, roughly 1.0-7.0% was accounted for by dominant NKG2C+ clonotypes. In a handful of donors, dominant clonotypes made up about 25-60.1% of CD3+CD56-NKG2C+ cells.

Researchers built TCR beta cDNA using 5'RACE template switching with UMIs. TCRdb re-called the 5' RACE reads and catalogs CDR3 proteins one per entry, DNA excluded. The ten top clones account for 5% to 5.5%, within a sample of some 340,000 distinct CDR3 sequences. As concerns this clonotype: Its antigen is unidentified.

Sequenced input: blood T cells: a sorted CD56 or NKG2C T cell subset, CD4+ or CD8+ T cells, or bulk PBMC T cells (not recorded which). The sequence derives from a man aged 18 to 69 in good health.

CDR3 protein: CASSFRAGGYSYTDTQYF. This rearrangement joins TRBV12-3 or TRBV12-4 to TRBJ2-3; as DNA is missing, the TRBD2 call by TCRdb cannot be tested. This CDR3 has 18 amino acids.